Below, one T cell receptor beta chain is given with its context. Its antigen is still unknown. TCRdb redid the calling of the multiplex PCR reads with MiXCR, one entry per CDR3 protein. The sample includes under 20,000 distinct CDR3 sequences, roughly two fifths of them seen just once. The V gene lost 2 bases and the J gene lost 8 bases, with 31 bases spanning the gap. Germline loops: CDR1 DFQATT, CDR2 SNEGSKA (reference sequence). The CDR3 runs 20 residues. The sample originates from a study of breast tumors, draining lymph nodes, adjacent tissues. Study-wide results and caveats: That most tumor T cells come from lymph nodes remained unproven.

This TCR was recovered from a female donor with breast cancer. Some clones in this sample may be carry-over from other donors' samples. Sequencing was performed on breast tumor tissue. The rearrangement joins TRBV20-1 to TRBJ1-6; TRBD1 is a possible D gene (6 bases). CDR3 DNA sequence: TGCAGTGCTAGAAGGGACACCCTAGATCTCTCTCGTCTTTGGGATTCACCCCTCCACTTT. It encodes CSARRDTLDLSRLWDSPLHF.